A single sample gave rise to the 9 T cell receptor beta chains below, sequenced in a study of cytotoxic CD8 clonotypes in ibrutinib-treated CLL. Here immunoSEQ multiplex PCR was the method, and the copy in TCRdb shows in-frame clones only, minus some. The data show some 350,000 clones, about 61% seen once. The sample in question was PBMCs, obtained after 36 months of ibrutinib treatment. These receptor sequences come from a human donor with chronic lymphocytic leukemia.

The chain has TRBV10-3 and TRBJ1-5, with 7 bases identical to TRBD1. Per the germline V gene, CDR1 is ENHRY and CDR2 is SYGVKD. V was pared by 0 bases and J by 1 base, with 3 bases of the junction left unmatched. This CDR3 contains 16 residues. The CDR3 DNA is TGTGCCATCAGTGAGTCTGGCAGGGGGAGCAATCAGCCCCAGCATTTT. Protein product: CAISESGRGSNQPQHF.

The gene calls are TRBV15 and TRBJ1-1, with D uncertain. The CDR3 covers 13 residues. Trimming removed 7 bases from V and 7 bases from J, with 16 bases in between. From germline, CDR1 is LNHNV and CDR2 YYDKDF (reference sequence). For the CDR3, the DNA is TGTGCCACCAAACAGTTTGAGAGAGGTGAAGCTTTCTTT. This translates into CATKQFERGEAFF.

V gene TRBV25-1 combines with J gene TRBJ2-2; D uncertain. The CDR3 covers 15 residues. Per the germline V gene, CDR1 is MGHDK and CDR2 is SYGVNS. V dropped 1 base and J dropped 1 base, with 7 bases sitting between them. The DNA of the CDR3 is TGTGCCAGCAGTGAATTTGGCTGGAACACCGGGGAGCTGTTTTTT. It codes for CASSEFGWNTGELFF.

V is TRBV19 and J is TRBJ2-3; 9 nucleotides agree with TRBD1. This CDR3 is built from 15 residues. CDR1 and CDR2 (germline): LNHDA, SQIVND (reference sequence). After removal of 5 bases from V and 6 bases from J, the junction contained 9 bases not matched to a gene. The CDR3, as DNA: TGTGCCAGTAGTCCCCAGGACAGGGGAGGGGATACGCAGTATTTT. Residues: CASSPQDRGGDTQYF.

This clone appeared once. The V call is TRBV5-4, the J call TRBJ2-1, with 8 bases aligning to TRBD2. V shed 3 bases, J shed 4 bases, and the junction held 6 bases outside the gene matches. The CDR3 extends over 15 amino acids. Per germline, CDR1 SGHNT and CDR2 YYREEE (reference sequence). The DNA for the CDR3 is TGTGCCAGCAGCTCGACTAGCGCCGGATACAATGAGCAGTTCTTC. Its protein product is CASSSTSAGYNEQFF.

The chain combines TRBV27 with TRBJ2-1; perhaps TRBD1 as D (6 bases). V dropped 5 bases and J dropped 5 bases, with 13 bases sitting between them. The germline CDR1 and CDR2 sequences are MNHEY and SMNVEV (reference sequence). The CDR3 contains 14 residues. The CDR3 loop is CASSRQGRDNEQFF. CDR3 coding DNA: TGTGCCAGCAGTAGGCAGGGGCGAGACAATGAGCAGTTCTTC.

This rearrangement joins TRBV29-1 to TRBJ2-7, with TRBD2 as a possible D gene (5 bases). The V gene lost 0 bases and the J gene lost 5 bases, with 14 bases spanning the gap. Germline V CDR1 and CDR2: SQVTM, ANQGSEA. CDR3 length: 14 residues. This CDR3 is CSVEDLGGTHEQYF. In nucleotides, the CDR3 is TGCAGCGTTGAAGATTTAGGAGGCACCCACGAGCAGTACTTC.

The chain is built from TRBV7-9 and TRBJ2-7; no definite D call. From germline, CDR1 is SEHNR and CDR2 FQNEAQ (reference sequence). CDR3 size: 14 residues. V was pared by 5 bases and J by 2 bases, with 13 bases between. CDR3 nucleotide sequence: TGTGCCAGCAGCCCAGGCGCAGGAACCTACGAGCAGTACTTC. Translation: CASSPGAGTYEQYF.

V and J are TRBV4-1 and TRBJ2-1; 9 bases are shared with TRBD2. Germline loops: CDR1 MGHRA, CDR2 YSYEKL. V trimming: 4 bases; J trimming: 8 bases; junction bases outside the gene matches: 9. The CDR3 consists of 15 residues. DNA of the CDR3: TGCGCCAGCAGCCGGCTTGGCGGGGGGGTGGATGAGCAGTTCTTC. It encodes CASSRLGGGVDEQFF.